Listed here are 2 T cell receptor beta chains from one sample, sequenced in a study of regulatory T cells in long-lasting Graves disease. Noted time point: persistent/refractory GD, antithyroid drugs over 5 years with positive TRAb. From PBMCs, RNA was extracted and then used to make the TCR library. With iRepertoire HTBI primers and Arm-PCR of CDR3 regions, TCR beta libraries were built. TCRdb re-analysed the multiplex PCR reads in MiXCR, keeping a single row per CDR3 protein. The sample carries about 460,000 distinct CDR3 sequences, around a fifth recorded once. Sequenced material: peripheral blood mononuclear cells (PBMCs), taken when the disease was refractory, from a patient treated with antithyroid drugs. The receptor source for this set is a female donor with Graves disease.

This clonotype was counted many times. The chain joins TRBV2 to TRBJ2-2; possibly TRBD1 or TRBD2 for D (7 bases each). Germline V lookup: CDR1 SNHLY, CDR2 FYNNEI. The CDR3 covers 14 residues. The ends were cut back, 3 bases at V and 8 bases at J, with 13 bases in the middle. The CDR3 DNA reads TGTGCCAGCAGTGACAGGGGGGGACAAGGGGAGCTGTTTTTT. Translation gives CASSDRGGQGELFF.

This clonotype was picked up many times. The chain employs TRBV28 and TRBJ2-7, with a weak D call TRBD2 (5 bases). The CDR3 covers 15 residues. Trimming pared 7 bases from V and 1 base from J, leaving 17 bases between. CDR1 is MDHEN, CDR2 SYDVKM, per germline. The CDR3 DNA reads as TGTGCCAGCACCCAGGCCTCCCGAGGGTCCTACGAGCAGTACTTC. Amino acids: CASTQASRGSYEQYF.